This paragraph covers one TCR beta chain sequence. Its specificity is unknown. This specimen comes from a study of cytomegalovirus exposure and HLA in healthy donors. Study-level findings and limits: Reports described diagnosis of cytomegalovirus status by the classifier as highly specific and sensitive.

Primers: 60 Vbeta forward and 13 Jbeta reverse. The method was immunoSEQ multiplex PCR; TCRdb's version includes in-frame clones alone and lacks a portion of them. Among some 170,000 clones listed, approximately 78% were seen once. The CDR3 extends over 15 amino acids. The germline V and J ends were trimmed by 1 base and 7 bases, with 13 bases remaining between them. Germline V CDR1 and CDR2: SNHLY, FYNNEI. This TCR was sampled from a woman aged 25 to 39 in good health and CMV-seropositive. This chain joins TRBV2 and TRBJ1-4, with a weak D call TRBD1 (6 bases). Sequences were obtained from PBMCs. The CDR3 sequence is CASSEGLGAGEKLFF. CDR3 sequence (DNA): TGTGCCAGCAGTGAAGGTCTGGGGGCCGGTGAAAAACTGTTTTTT.